What follows are 29 T cell receptor beta chains derived from one specimen sequenced in a study of T cell clusters in autoimmune cytopenias. Some 40,000 genome equivalents of blood DNA were amplified for TRB. Multiplex touch-down PCR amplified TRB using TRB-A and TRB-B pools in one tube. One entry per CDR3 protein, without DNA, is what TCRdb gives after re-calling the multiplex PCR reads. Listed are about 9,500 distinct CDR3 sequences; about a tenth falls within the top ten. Sequencing used peripheral blood. These receptors were collected from a human donor with an autoimmune cytopenia or autoimmune hepatitis (not recorded which).

The rearrangement joins TRBV28 to TRBJ2-1. Germline CDR1 and CDR2: MDHEN and SYDVKM. The CDR3 is 11 residues long. CDR3 region: CASSQYNEQFF.

The CDR3: CASSGSLGTEAFF. This sequence joins TRBV6-5 and TRBJ1-1. From germline, CDR1 is MNHEY and CDR2 SVGAGI. This CDR3 comprises 13 residues.

The chain uses TRBV5-1 and TRBJ2-3; TCRdb calls TRBD1, which cannot be checked without DNA. Germline V CDR1 and CDR2: SGHRS, YFSETQ. The CDR3 sequence is 16 residues long. The CDR3 spells CASSVFNRGSTDTQYF.

This clonotype counts as medium-sized by frequency. The chain couples TRBV6-6 to TRBJ2-1. Germline assignment: CDR1 MNHNY and CDR2 SVGAGI (reference sequence). This CDR3 region has 12 residues. CDR3 sequence reads: CASSYQINEQFF.

Considering frequency, this clonotype is medium-sized (0.01 to 0.1%). The chain recombines TRBV7-6 with TRBJ2-7; TCRdb's D gene call, TRBD2, goes unchecked for lack of DNA. The germline gives CDR1 SGHVS, CDR2 FNYEAQ. The CDR3 length is 14 residues. This chain's CDR3 is CASSPSGGGYEQYF.

The chain is built from TRBV19 and TRBJ2-7; lacking DNA, the TRBD2 call made by TCRdb goes unchecked. Germline CDR1 LNHDA, CDR2 SQIVND (reference sequence). The CDR3 has 18 residues. CDR3 amino acids: CASSIARTSGRSYSEQYF.

Considering frequency, this clonotype is medium-sized. The chain is built from TRBV6-2 or TRBV6-3 and TRBJ2-3; TCRdb's assignment of TRBD2 cannot be checked, as there is no DNA. CDR3 length: 13 amino acids. Germline V gene data show CDR1 as MNHEY and CDR2 as SVGEGT. The CDR3 loop reads CASSLPTSGGQYF.

V is TRBV28 and J is TRBJ2-5; TCRdb designates TRBD1, a call that cannot be tested without DNA. The germline V gene has CDR1 MDHEN and CDR2 SYDVKM. The CDR3 runs to 15 residues. CDR3 in amino acids: CASSPDRERWETQYF. The whole variable domain, filled in from reference TRBV28 and TRBJ2-5, reads DVKVTQSSRYLVKRTGEKVFLECVQDMDHENMFWYRQDPGLGLRLIYFSYDVKMKEKGDIPEGYSVSREKKERFSLILESASTNQTSMYLCASSPDRERWETQYFGPGTRLLVL.

The V call is TRBV28, the J call TRBJ1-4; TCRdb lists TRBD1, though no DNA is available to test this call. Germline V lookup: CDR1 MDHEN, CDR2 SYDVKM. The CDR3 totals 15 residues. The CDR3 sequence is CASRFEGARHEKLFF.

This chain connects TRBV12-3 or TRBV12-4 to TRBJ2-3. The CDR3 covers 14 residues. The chain's CDR3 is CASSLGPSTDTQYF.

In terms of frequency, this clonotype is medium-sized. V usage is TRBV24-1 and J usage is TRBJ2-1; the D call of TRBD1 rests on TCRdb alone, since no DNA is present to check it. CDR3 size: 16 residues. Germline-derived CDR1 and CDR2 are KGHDR and SFDVKD. The CDR3 reads CATSDWRSGGYNEQFF.

The chain joins TRBV24-1 to TRBJ2-2; TCRdb reports TRBD1, a call that lacks DNA to check it against. The CDR3 is 15 amino acids. Germline assignment: CDR1 KGHDR and CDR2 SFDVKD. The CDR3 sequence: CATSETGTGSWELFF.

This clonotype is identified as medium-sized from frequency. The chain couples TRBV6-1 to TRBJ2-7; TCRdb returns TRBD2, unconfirmable since there is no DNA. CDR1 MNHNS and CDR2 SASEGT come from the germline V gene. The CDR3 spans 14 residues. CDR3 amino acids: CASSEFSGGYEQYF.

This chain connects TRBV5-6 to TRBJ2-3; TCRdb gives TRBD2 as the D gene, but with no DNA this cannot be confirmed. The CDR3 sequence is 19 residues long. CDR1 and CDR2 (germline): SGHDT, YYEEEE. CDR3 amino acids: CASSLQPGLLLPTTDTQYF. The whole variable domain, remainder taken from reference TRBV5-6 and TRBJ2-3, is DAGVTQSPTHLIKTRGQQVTLRCSPKSGHDTVSWYQQALGQGPQFIFQYYEEEERQRGNFPDRFSGHQFPNYSSELNVNALLLGDSALYLCASSLQPGLLLPTTDTQYFGPGTRLTVL.

V is TRBV7-2 and J is TRBJ1-1; TCRdb proposes TRBD1, but this gene call is untestable without DNA. Per the germline V gene, CDR1 is SGHTA and CDR2 is FQGNSA. The length of the CDR3 is 14 residues. This chain's CDR3 is CASSLYSGETEAFF.

The J gene is TRBJ2-1, the V gene TRBV11-1; there is no DNA to check the TCRdb D call of TRBD2. The germline CDR1 and CDR2 sequences are SGHAT and FQDESV (reference sequence). The CDR3 has 13 amino acids. CDR3 in amino acids: CASGGLSYNEQFF.

In terms of frequency, this clonotype is medium-sized. The chain recombines TRBV15 with TRBJ1-2. Germline lookup yields CDR1 LNHNV and CDR2 YYDKDF (reference sequence). The CDR3 totals 12 residues. This chain's CDR3 is CATSRDQAGYTF.

This clonotype counts as medium-sized by frequency. J is TRBJ2-3 and V is TRBV6-2 or TRBV6-3. The CDR3 loop spans 17 amino acids. Per germline, CDR1 MNHEY and CDR2 SVGEGT. CDR3 amino acids: CASSDPLGYPSTDTQYF.

Measured by frequency, this clonotype is medium-sized. The chain recombines TRBV19 with TRBJ1-5; TCRdb lists TRBD1, though no DNA is available to test this call. Germline V gene lookup returns CDR1 LNHDA and CDR2 SQIVND (reference sequence). There are 15 residues in the CDR3. CDR3 sequence reads: CASSMGTGSFQPQHF.

This clonotype is labeled medium-sized based on frequency. The J gene is TRBJ2-7, the V gene TRBV30; TCRdb gives TRBD1 as the D gene, but with no DNA this cannot be confirmed. The V gene's germline CDR1 is GTSNPN and CDR2 SVGIG (reference sequence). The CDR3 loop spans 14 amino acids. The CDR3 loop reads CAWSVQGRSYEQYF.

The V gene is TRBV28, the J gene TRBJ1-2; TCRdb's D call of TRBD1 is untestable without DNA. The CDR3 runs 15 residues. The germline V gene encodes CDR1 MDHEN and CDR2 SYDVKM. The CDR3 here is CASGTGGMLIYGYTF.

V and J are TRBV5-1 and TRBJ2-5; TCRdb selects TRBD2, and the lack of DNA leaves this call unchecked. Germline loops: CDR1 SGHRS, CDR2 YFSETQ. This CDR3 spans 13 amino acids. CDR3 region: CASRRGDVETQYF.

Considering frequency, this clonotype is medium-sized. The gene calls are TRBV19 and TRBJ2-5; as DNA is missing, the TRBD1 call by TCRdb cannot be tested. CDR3 length equals 14 residues. Germline V gene sequence: CDR1 LNHDA, CDR2 SQIVND (reference sequence). This CDR3 is CASSIQGAGETQYF. Full variable domain (rest looked up from reference TRBV19 and TRBJ2-5): DGGITQSPKYLFRKEGQNVTLSCEQNLNHDAMYWYRQDPGQGLRLIYYSQIVNDFQKGDIAEGYSVSREKKESFPLTVTSAQKNPTAFYLCASSIQGAGETQYFGPGTRLLVL.

By frequency, this clonotype registers medium-sized. The rearrangement joins TRBV6-2 or TRBV6-3 to TRBJ1-2. CDR1 is MNHEY, CDR2 SVGEGT, per germline. The CDR3 runs to 14 residues. The chain's CDR3 is CASTLGIPNYGYTF.

V is TRBV7-9 and J is TRBJ1-2; TCRdb's assignment of TRBD1 cannot be checked, as there is no DNA. The CDR3 consists of 13 residues. Germline-derived CDR1 and CDR2 are SEHNR and FQNEAQ (reference sequence). This chain's CDR3 is CASGPQGPNGYTF.

This sequence joins TRBV12-3 or TRBV12-4 and TRBJ1-5. The CDR3 length is 13 residues. CDR3 protein: CASGQNSNQPQHF.

The rearrangement uses TRBV19 and TRBJ2-7; TCRdb reports TRBD2, a call that lacks DNA to check it against. Germline assignment: CDR1 LNHDA and CDR2 SQIVND (reference sequence). CDR3 length equals 16 residues. This chain's CDR3 is CASSGASGLNIYEQYF.

Measured by frequency, this clonotype is medium-sized. The chain couples TRBV10-1 to TRBJ2-5; the D call from TCRdb, TRBD2, cannot be confirmed without DNA. Per germline, CDR1 WNHNN and CDR2 SYGVQD (reference sequence). The CDR3 covers 13 residues. The CDR3 is CASSAGTKETQYF.

This chain uses TRBV14 with TRBJ2-1. Germline V gene lookup returns CDR1 SGHDN and CDR2 FVKESK. There are 14 residues in the CDR3. The CDR3 spells CASSPDLAYNEQFF.